The 30 T cell receptor beta chains presented below share a single source sample, sequenced in a study of shared clonotypes between healthy human individuals. Produced via immunoSEQ multiplex PCR; TCRdb's table is partial and in-frame only. Of 110,000 or so clones listed, roughly two thirds were seen once; the top ten hold almost 25%. Input material: memory CD8+ T cells sorted from blood. Subset denoted: CD45RO+ cells pooled with CCR7-negative TemRA cells. Source of these receptors: a young woman in good health.

In regard to this clone: The same CDR3 can be traced to other DNA sequences in this sample. The rearrangement uses TRBV29-1 and TRBJ2-3; 8 nucleotides line up with TRBD2. This CDR3 spans 13 amino acids. The trim removed 4 bases at V and 2 bases at J, leaving 2 bases unmatched. CDR1 is SQVTM, CDR2 ANQGSEA, per germline. CDR3 loop: CSVVGGATDTQYF. In nucleotides, the CDR3 is TGCAGCGTTGTCGGGGGGGCCACAGATACGCAGTATTTT.

The genes are TRBV4-1 and TRBJ2-7; TRBD2 matches at 11 bases. The CDR3 contains 15 residues. With V trimmed by 1 base and J by 6 bases, 5 bases remained unmatched. The germline gives CDR1 MGHRA, CDR2 YSYEKL. CDR3 region: CASSQVSGRAREQYF. Written as DNA, the CDR3 is TGCGCCAGCAGCCAAGTTAGCGGGAGGGCCCGCGAGCAGTACTTC.

A few counts support this clone. CDR3 amino acids: CASSLAGAGHPDDQPQHF. The CDR3 bases are TGTGCCAGCAGCTTGGCCGGAGCGGGGCATCCCGACGATCAGCCCCAGCATTTT. The chain joins TRBV5-5 to TRBJ1-5; D perhaps matches TRBD1 (5 bases). V was pared by 0 bases and J by 5 bases, with 21 bases between. CDR3 size: 18 residues. CDR1 SGHKS and CDR2 YYEKEE come from the germline V gene (reference sequence).

The V gene is TRBV7-9, the J gene TRBJ2-7, with 9 bases lining up with TRBD1. Germline CDR1 and CDR2: SEHNR and FQNEAQ (reference sequence). The CDR3 contains 17 residues. J gave up 0 bases and V 4 bases, and 10 bases lay outside the gene matches. This CDR3 reads CASSSFLGTGSSYEQYF. In DNA form, the CDR3 reads TGTGCCAGCAGCTCCTTTCTCGGGACAGGGAGCTCCTACGAGCAGTACTTC.

This rearrangement joins TRBV10-2 to TRBJ1-2; D is possibly TRBD1 (5 bases). From germline, CDR1 is WSHSY and CDR2 SAAADI. V was cut by 8 bases and J by 4 bases, with 11 bases left in between. The CDR3 sequence is 12 residues long. In nucleotides, the CDR3 is TGCGCCAGCCGGCAGGGAGGCTATGGCTACACCTTC. The encoded protein is CASRQGGYGYTF.

The rearrangement joins TRBV28 to TRBJ2-7; 9 nucleotides match TRBD2. Germline V gene lookup returns CDR1 MDHEN and CDR2 SYDVKM. Unmatched junction bases numbered 11, after V lost 6 bases and J lost 5 bases. This CDR3 contains 15 residues. Written as DNA, the CDR3 is TGTGCCAGCAGCACCTTAGCGGGAGTTATTAACGAGCAGTACTTC. The encoded protein is CASSTLAGVINEQYF.

This rearrangement joins TRBV19 to TRBJ1-2, with D possibly matching TRBD1 (5 bases). Trimming stripped 3 bases from V and 3 bases from J, with 17 bases between. Germline V lookup: CDR1 LNHDA, CDR2 SQIVND (reference sequence). The CDR3 totals 16 residues. CDR3 sequence: CASSMGLDTRYYGYTF. The CDR3 bases are TGTGCCAGTAGTATGGGACTAGACACCCGTTACTATGGCTACACCTTC.

This clone has a count of ten or more. The same CDR3 arises from other DNA sequences in this sample as well. The V call is TRBV6-1, the J call TRBJ2-3; 12 positions agree with TRBD2. Germline V CDR1 and CDR2: MNHNS, SASEGT. The V gene end was trimmed by 2 bases and the J gene end by 4 bases; junction bases not matched to a gene: 1. This CDR3 region has 15 residues. The CDR3 protein is CASSELAGGPDTQYF. CDR3 DNA sequence: TGTGCCAGCAGTGAACTAGCGGGAGGGCCAGATACGCAGTATTTT.

The V call is TRBV2, the J call TRBJ2-1; 7 nucleotides line up with TRBD2. With 6 bases clipped from V and 3 bases from J, the junction kept 5 bases outside the gene matches. Germline V gene data show CDR1 as SNHLY and CDR2 as FYNNEI. The CDR3 runs 14 residues. The DNA of the CDR3 is TGTGCCAGCAGCTGGCGGGAGAGCTACAATGAGCAGTTCTTC. Encoded protein: CASSWRESYNEQFF.

This clone was detected once. The rearrangement uses TRBV7-2 and TRBJ1-5; 7 nucleotides align to TRBD1. Germline V gene data show CDR1 as SGHTA and CDR2 as FQGNSA. The CDR3 covers 13 residues. The V segment lost 8 bases and the J segment 5 bases; nucleotides outside the gene matches: 6. CDR3 coding DNA: TGTGCCAGCGGAAGACAGGGTGATCAGCCCCAGCATTTT. Protein: CASGRQGDQPQHF.

The chain has TRBV28 and TRBJ2-2; 8 positions agree with TRBD1. J gave up 1 base and V 4 bases, and 14 bases lay outside the gene matches. The CDR3 sequence is 19 residues long. CDR1 is MDHEN, CDR2 SYDVKM, per germline. The CDR3 sequence: CASSSHFANRGWNTGELFF. In nucleotides, the CDR3 is TGTGCCAGCAGTTCCCATTTTGCGAACAGGGGGTGGAACACCGGGGAGCTGTTTTTT.

The chain recombines TRBV28 with TRBJ2-7; a weak D match, TRBD2 (6 bases). The CDR3 consists of 13 residues. V gave up 4 bases and J gave up 9 bases, with 16 bases separating them. From germline, CDR1 is MDHEN and CDR2 SYDVKM. The CDR3 here is CASSWGEIEGQYF. The CDR3 nucleotides read TGTGCCAGCAGTTGGGGGGAGATCGAGGGGCAGTACTTC. The whole variable domain, remainder taken from reference TRBV28 and TRBJ2-7, is DVKVTQSSRYLVKRTGEKVFLECVQDMDHENMFWYRQDPGLGLRLIYFSYDVKMKEKGDIPEGYSVSREKKERFSLILESASTNQTSMYLCASSWGEIEGQYFGPGTRLTVT.

This clone was observed a few times. V and J are TRBV25-1 and TRBJ2-7, with D perhaps given as TRBD1 or TRBD2 (5 bases each). CDR3 size: 14 residues. The V gene's germline CDR1 is MGHDK and CDR2 SYGVNS. Trimming shortened V by 8 bases and J by 1 base, and 15 bases separated the two germline ends. The CDR3 region has the DNA TGTGCCAGCGCCTTGGGACGGAGTTCCTACGAGCAGTACTTC. It yields the protein CASALGRSSYEQYF.

The rearrangement joins TRBV27 to TRBJ2-5; D may be TRBD2 (5 bases). V was trimmed by 5 bases and J by 4 bases, leaving 14 bases between them. Per the germline V gene, CDR1 is MNHEY and CDR2 is SMNVEV (reference sequence). The CDR3 runs 14 residues. Here the CDR3 DNA reads TGTGCCAGCAGTCACGGACCGGCGGGAGAGACCCAGTACTTC. The encoded protein is CASSHGPAGETQYF.

The chain uses TRBV10-1 and TRBJ1-1; D uncertain. Per the germline V gene, CDR1 is WNHNN and CDR2 is SYGVQD (reference sequence). Trimming pared 0 bases from V and 4 bases from J, leaving 12 bases between. The CDR3 has 15 residues. CDR3 in DNA: TGCGCCAGCAGTGAGTCGGAAGGGAGGGCCACTGAAGCTTTCTTT. It specifies CASSESEGRATEAFF.

The chain links TRBV7-2 to TRBJ2-7; no clear D. V gave up 3 bases and J gave up 2 bases, with 2 bases separating them. This CDR3 is built from 11 residues. Germline V gives CDR1 SGHTA, CDR2 FQGNSA. CDR3 DNA sequence: TGTGCCAGCAGCTTGACCTACGAGCAGTACTTC. Amino acid sequence: CASSLTYEQYF.

The rearrangement joins TRBV7-9 to TRBJ1-4, with D unresolved. The germline CDR1 and CDR2 sequences are SEHNR and FQNEAQ (reference sequence). This CDR3 is built from 13 residues. The V gene lost 5 bases and the J gene lost 3 bases, with 7 bases spanning the gap. The CDR3 protein is CASSHGANEKLFF. Written as DNA, the CDR3 is TGTGCCAGCAGCCACGGAGCTAATGAAAAACTGTTTTTT.

The V gene is TRBV9, the J gene TRBJ2-7; no definite D call. Germline V gene sequence: CDR1 SGDLS, CDR2 YYNGEE. The CDR3 has 15 amino acids. V shed 3 bases and J shed 0 bases, with 13 bases lying between them. The CDR3 loop is CASSAASGSSYEQYF. The CDR3 DNA sequence: TGTGCCAGCAGCGCCGCTTCAGGCAGCTCCTACGAGCAGTACTTC.

V and J are TRBV29-1 and TRBJ1-2, with a possible D match to TRBD1 (5 bases). Germline CDR1 and CDR2: SQVTM and ANQGSEA. The germline V and J ends were trimmed by 7 bases and 5 bases, with 14 bases remaining between them. The CDR3 has 12 residues. The CDR3: CSALGRGYGYTF. The DNA for the CDR3 is TGCAGCGCCCTCGGCCGGGGGTATGGCTACACCTTC.

The chain has TRBV7-8 and TRBJ1-4, with D possibly being TRBD1 (6 bases). Germline-derived CDR1 and CDR2 are SGHVS and FQNEAQ. V lost 6 bases and J 4 bases, leaving 12 bases between the germline ends. This CDR3 is built from 14 residues. The CDR3 DNA follows: TGTGCCAGCAGACGGACAGCGTTTAATGAAAAACTGTTTTTT. It specifies CASRRTAFNEKLFF. Full variable domain (remainder filled in from reference TRBV7-8 and TRBJ1-4): GAGVSQSPRYKVAKRGQDVALRCDPISGHVSLFWYQQALGQGPEFLTYFQNEAQLDKSGLPSDRFFAERPEGSVSTLKIQRTQQEDSAVYLCASRRTAFNEKLFFGSGTQLSVL.

The chain combines TRBV18 with TRBJ2-5; 14 nucleotides line up with TRBD2. The germline gives CDR1 KGHSH, CDR2 LQKENI. The trim removed 1 base at V and 3 bases at J, leaving 10 bases unmatched. The CDR3 length is 19 residues. The chain's CDR3 is CASSPLKGLAGEKEETQYF. The CDR3 bases are TGTGCCAGCTCACCACTAAAGGGACTAGCGGGAGAGAAAGAAGAGACCCAGTACTTC.

V gene TRBV7-2 combines with J gene TRBJ2-7, with 11 positions matching TRBD1. The J segment lost 5 bases and the V segment lost 6 bases, leaving 9 bases of the junction unmatched. Looked up from germline, CDR1 is SGHTA and CDR2 is FQGNSA. The CDR3 extends over 15 amino acids. CDR3 sequence: CASRKDRGPQDEQYF. CDR3 sequence (DNA): TGTGCCAGCAGGAAGGACAGGGGGCCGCAGGACGAGCAGTACTTC. Combining the CDR3 with reference TRBV7-2 and TRBJ2-7 gives the whole variable domain GAGVSQSPSNKVTEKGKDVELRCDPISGHTALYWYRQSLGQGLEFLIYFQGNSAPDKSGLPSDRFSAERTGGSVSTLTIQRTQQEDSAVYLCASRKDRGPQDEQYFGPGTRLTVT.

This clone was observed a few times. The chain has TRBV18 and TRBJ1-2; TRBD1 matches 7 bases. CDR1 KGHSH and CDR2 LQKENI come from the germline V gene. The CDR3 is made up of 15 amino acids. J gave up 8 bases and V 3 bases, and 12 bases lay outside the gene matches. The CDR3 bases are TGTGCCAGCTCACCCCAGATCGGACAGACAGGGGGCTACACCTTC. Translated, it gives CASSPQIGQTGGYTF.

For this clone: Its ends do not fully match the called genes, so a read error is possible. The rearrangement uses TRBV2 and TRBJ1-2; possibly TRBD1 for D (6 bases). The germline gives CDR1 SNHLY, CDR2 FYNNEI. The CDR3 is 10 amino acids. CDR3: CATYTGKWAF. The DNA of the CDR3 is TGTGCCACTTACACAGGGAAGTGGGCCTTC. The whole variable domain, filled in from reference TRBV2 and TRBJ1-2, reads EPEVTQTPSHQVTQMGQEVILRCVPISNHLYFYWYRQILGQKVEFLVSFYNNEISEKSEIFDDQFSVERPDGSNFTLKIRSTKLEDSAMYFCATYTGKWAFGSGTRLTVV.

V is TRBV6-1 and J is TRBJ2-7, with D possibly TRBD1 on 5 matching bases. Germline lookup yields CDR1 MNHNS and CDR2 SASEGT. This CDR3 has 15 amino acids. With 10 bases removed from V and 7 bases from J, the gap between germline ends came to 26 bases. CDR3 nucleotide sequence: TGTGCCACAGGTCGGCCGACAGCACCGTTTCAGGAGCAGTACTTC. As protein: CATGRPTAPFQEQYF.

In its sample, this clone was seen many times. The chain joins TRBV25-1 to TRBJ2-3; D unclear. Germline-derived CDR1 and CDR2 are MGHDK and SYGVNS. The ends were cut back, 6 bases at V and 2 bases at J, with 3 bases in the middle. The CDR3 is 11 amino acids. This chain's CDR3 is CASRNTDTQYF. The CDR3 coding sequence is TGTGCCAGCAGAAACACAGATACGCAGTATTTT.

The chain couples TRBV5-1 to TRBJ2-3, with D uncertain. This CDR3 is 12 amino acids long. The V gene lost 5 bases and the J gene lost 6 bases, with 10 bases spanning the gap. Germline CDR1 is SGHRS and CDR2 is YFSETQ. CDR3 protein: CASRGYFDTQYF. CDR3 DNA sequence: TGCGCCAGCAGGGGATATTTCGATACGCAGTATTTT.

The chain uses TRBV11-2 and TRBJ2-3; 12 positions match TRBD2. J lost 4 bases, V lost 4 bases, and 6 bases had no gene match. Germline CDR1 and CDR2: SGHAT and FQNNGV. The CDR3 has 16 residues. CDR3 sequence: CASSSYPSGRADTQYF. As DNA, the CDR3 is TGTGCCAGCAGCTCCTACCCTAGCGGGAGGGCAGATACGCAGTATTTT.

This sequence joins TRBV7-9 and TRBJ1-2; D is ambiguous. V gave up 5 bases and J gave up 6 bases, with 10 bases separating them. Germline V gene sequence: CDR1 SEHNR, CDR2 FQNEAQ (reference sequence). There are 12 residues in the CDR3. Here the CDR3 DNA reads TGTGCCAGCAGCCTTATGGTGGATGGCTACACCTTC. Protein sequence: CASSLMVDGYTF.

For the CDR3, the DNA is TGTGCCAGCAGCTTCCGAGGACATCAGGACACTGAAGCTTTCTTT. It codes for CASSFRGHQDTEAFF. This chain links TRBV7-9 with TRBJ1-1; TRBD1 is a possible D gene (5 bases). CDR1 is SEHNR and CDR2 is FQNEAQ in the germline V gene (reference sequence). The V gene lost 3 bases and the J gene lost 3 bases, with 14 bases spanning the gap. The CDR3 consists of 15 residues.